The rows below give T cell receptor beta chains drawn from one sample of a study of STAT5B mutations in CD4+ large granular lymphocyte leukemia. The data were produced by immunoSEQ multiplex PCR, yet TCRdb's version contains in-frame clones alone and is incomplete. Among fewer than 45,000 clones, roughly 81% were seen once, and the ten largest hold 3.6%. The specimen was CD4+ T cells from blood buffy coats. The receptors here all came from a human donor in good health. The CDR3 runs from the conserved cysteine through the conserved F or W. A D gene is named only where the DNA matches it firmly. Some rows have no size entry. The others give once, few or many, or a class for an expanded clone.

v_call	clone_size	j_call	d_call	cdr3_aa	cdr3_nt
TRBV7-2	.	TRBJ2-6	TRBD2	CASSLGGGQGVLTF	TGTGCCAGCAGCTTAGGGGGAGGGCAGGGTGTCCTGACTTTC
TRBV7-9	few	TRBJ2-7	.	CASSWDLVYEQYF	TGTGCCAGCAGCTGGGACTTGGTGTACGAGCAGTACTTC
TRBV9	.	TRBJ1-5	TRBD1	CASSVVTGDQPQHF	TGTGCCAGCAGCGTAGTCACAGGGGATCAGCCCCAGCATTTT
TRBV5-6	few	TRBJ1-2	.	CASRRRRGTNYGYTF	TGTGCCAGCAGACGTAGGCGGGGGACTAACTATGGCTACACCTTC
TRBV4-1	.	TRBJ2-1	TRBD2	CASRTSGAYNEQFF	TGCGCCAGCAGGACTAGCGGGGCTTACAATGAGCAGTTCTTC
TRBV4-3	.	TRBJ1-3	.	CASSQDSVRSGNTIYF	TGCGCCAGCAGCCAAGATTCAGTTCGCTCTGGAAACACCATATATTTT
TRBV7-2	once	TRBJ1-2	TRBD1	CASSLDSVRQGANGYTF	TGTGCCAGCAGCTTAGATTCCGTAAGGCAGGGGGCTAATGGCTACACCTTC
TRBV4-2	.	TRBJ2-1	TRBD2	CASSQEGLGGFNEQFF	TGTGCCAGCAGCCAGGAGGGACTAGGGGGTTTTAATGAGCAGTTCTTC
TRBV19	.	TRBJ1-1	TRBD1	CASSRATGTNTEAFF	TGTGCCAGTAGTCGGGCGACAGGGACGAACACTGAAGCTTTCTTT
TRBV30	few	TRBJ1-1	TRBD1	CAWNQGATEAFF	TGTGCCTGGAATCAGGGGGCCACTGAAGCTTTCTTT
TRBV7-2	.	TRBJ2-1	.	CASSPTAASHEQFF	TGTGCCAGCAGCCCGACGGCCGCATCGCATGAGCAGTTCTTC
TRBV19	.	TRBJ2-1	.	CASSSRFNEQFF	TGTGCCAGTAGTAGTAGGTTCAATGAGCAGTTCTTC
TRBV6-5	.	TRBJ1-1	TRBD1	CASSYSGQGDTEAFF	TGTGCCAGCAGTTACTCGGGACAGGGGGACACTGAAGCTTTCTTT
TRBV30	.	TRBJ2-3	.	CAWSVLDTQYF	TGTGCCTGGAGTGTACTTGATACGCAGTATTTT
TRBV19	.	TRBJ2-5	.	CASSIGPQETQYF	TGTGCCAGTAGTATTGGACCTCAAGAGACCCAGTACTTC
TRBV19	.	TRBJ1-4	.	CASTIPGVVEKLFF	TGTGCCAGTACTATTCCTGGGGTAGTTGAAAAACTGTTTTTT
TRBV14	.	TRBJ1-4	.	CASSHRQGIQGEKLFF	TGTGCCAGCAGCCATCGCCAGGGGATCCAAGGGGAAAAACTGTTTTTT
TRBV7-6	.	TRBJ1-1	.	CASSSLDAGGTEAFF	TGTGCCAGCAGCAGTTTAGATGCAGGCGGCACTGAAGCTTTCTTT
TRBV7-3	.	TRBJ2-1	.	CASSYSADYNEQFF	TGTGCCAGCAGCTATTCAGCGGACTACAATGAGCAGTTCTTC
TRBV5-1	.	TRBJ2-5	TRBD2	CASSRNQPGAGETQYF	TGCGCCAGCAGCCGAAACCAACCTGGAGCGGGGGAGACCCAGTACTTC
TRBV7-2	.	TRBJ2-3	TRBD2	CASSLAGAGRTDTQYF	TGTGCCAGCAGCTTAGCGGGAGCGGGGAGAACAGATACGCAGTATTTT
TRBV4-1	.	TRBJ2-1	.	CASSQGSNPSYNEQFF	TGCGCCAGCAGCCAAGGGTCGAACCCCTCCTACAATGAGCAGTTCTTC
TRBV18	.	TRBJ2-2	.	CASQLMAGLTGELFF	TGTGCCAGCCAACTCATGGCGGGGCTCACCGGGGAGCTGTTTTTT
TRBV5-1	.	TRBJ2-1	TRBD1	CASSLGGQTYNEQFF	TGCGCCAGCAGCTTAGGGGGACAGACCTACAATGAGCAGTTCTTC
TRBV7-9	once	TRBJ2-5	.	CASSTTRADQETQYF	TGTGCCAGCAGCACGACTAGGGCAGATCAAGAGACCCAGTACTTC
TRBV14	.	TRBJ1-4	TRBD1	CASSKTGGATNEKLFF	TGTGCCAGCAGCAAGACAGGGGGCGCGACTAATGAAAAACTGTTTTTT
TRBV28	.	TRBJ2-5	.	CASRTGRLSKSGQYF	TGTGCCAGCAGGACGGGACGGCTTTCCAAGAGTGGCCAGTACTTC
TRBV6-5	.	TRBJ2-5	TRBD1	CASSTDRAQETQYF	TGTGCCAGCAGTACGGACAGGGCACAAGAGACCCAGTACTTC
TRBV10-3	.	TRBJ2-5	TRBD1	CAIGQGGPETQYF	TGTGCCATTGGACAGGGCGGCCCAGAGACCCAGTACTTC
TRBV5-8	.	TRBJ1-5	TRBD1	CASSQRQGAGNQPQHF	TGTGCCAGCAGCCAAAGACAGGGGGCCGGCAATCAGCCCCAGCATTTT
TRBV7-2	.	TRBJ1-6	TRBD1	CASSYTGQGSPLHF	TGTGCCAGCAGCTATACGGGACAGGGGTCACCCCTCCACTTT
TRBV10-3	.	TRBJ1-1	TRBD1	CAISLTGGSTEAFF	TGTGCCATCAGTCTTACAGGGGGGAGCACTGAAGCTTTCTTT
TRBV15	.	TRBJ1-2	.	CATSRDIAGNYGYTF	TGTGCCACCAGCAGAGATATTGCAGGGAACTATGGCTACACCTTC
TRBV4-1	.	TRBJ1-4	TRBD1	CASSQGQGGEKLFF	TGCGCCAGCAGCCAGGGACAGGGTGGTGAAAAACTGTTTTTT
TRBV4-1	few	TRBJ2-7	TRBD2	CASSQVRASGTYEQYF	TGCGCCAGCAGCCAAGTCCGGGCTAGCGGGACCTACGAGCAGTACTTC
TRBV6-4	.	TRBJ2-2	.	CASNGGGDAGELFF	TGTGCCAGCAATGGAGGGGGGGACGCCGGGGAGCTGTTTTTT
TRBV9	.	TRBJ1-3	.	CASSTLDSVSSGNTIYF	TGTGCCAGCAGCACTTTGGACAGCGTTAGCTCTGGAAACACCATATATTTT
TRBV27	.	TRBJ2-7	.	CASSLMGTSYEQYF	TGTGCCAGCAGTTTAATGGGGACCTCCTACGAGCAGTACTTC
TRBV9	.	TRBJ1-6	.	CASSLGGGSYNSPLHF	TGTGCCAGCAGCTTAGGGGGAGGCTCCTATAATTCACCCCTCCACTTT
TRBV7-3	few	TRBJ2-5	TRBD2	CASSLRGGETQYF	TGTGCCAGCAGCTTAAGGGGAGGGGAGACCCAGTACTTC
TRBV27	.	TRBJ2-1	TRBD2	CASSLLYPRTSEDEQFF	TGTGCCAGCAGTCTCCTTTACCCCAGGACTAGCGAAGATGAGCAGTTCTTC
TRBV20-1	once	TRBJ1-1	.	CSARDYPEAFF	TGCAGTGCTAGAGATTATCCCGAAGCTTTCTTT
TRBV2	.	TRBJ2-7	TRBD1	CASSNRGTSYEQYF	TGTGCCAGCAGTAACAGGGGGACGTCCTACGAGCAGTACTTC
TRBV5-1	.	TRBJ1-2	TRBD1	CASSTMGQGKKLTNYGYTF	TGCGCCAGCAGCACTATGGGACAGGGCAAAAAACTTACAAACTATGGCTACACCTTC
TRBV19	.	TRBJ1-5	.	CASSNREMNQPQHF	TGTGCCAGTAGTAATCGGGAAATGAATCAGCCCCAGCATTTT
TRBV7-3	once	TRBJ1-6	TRBD1	CASSVGSTGLRSPLHF	TGTGCCAGCAGCGTAGGTTCGACAGGGCTTAGGTCACCCCTCCACTTT
TRBV7-9	.	TRBJ2-3	TRBD2	CASSQPSGGSTDTQYF	TGTGCCAGCAGCCAACCTAGCGGAGGGAGCACAGATACGCAGTATTTT
TRBV2	.	TRBJ2-7	.	CASRTLDYEQYF	TGTGCCAGCAGGACCCTAGACTACGAGCAGTACTTC
TRBV2	.	TRBJ2-7	.	CASSGPPGFDEQYF	TGTGCCAGCAGCGGTCCGCCGGGTTTCGACGAGCAGTACTTC
TRBV15	.	TRBJ2-3	TRBD1	CATSRVYSVTGKVGDTQYF	TGTGCCACCAGCAGAGTGTACTCCGTGACAGGGAAAGTGGGAGATACGCAGTATTTT
TRBV9	few	TRBJ2-7	.	CASSVGVSVYEQYF	TGTGCCAGCAGCGTAGGGGTTAGCGTTTACGAGCAGTACTTC
TRBV14	few	TRBJ2-3	TRBD2	CASSQEAGGTKQYF	TGTGCCAGCAGCCAGGAAGCGGGGGGGACCAAACAGTATTTT
TRBV18	.	TRBJ2-7	.	CASSPWAVAYEQYF	TGTGCCAGCTCACCATGGGCAGTCGCCTACGAGCAGTACTTC